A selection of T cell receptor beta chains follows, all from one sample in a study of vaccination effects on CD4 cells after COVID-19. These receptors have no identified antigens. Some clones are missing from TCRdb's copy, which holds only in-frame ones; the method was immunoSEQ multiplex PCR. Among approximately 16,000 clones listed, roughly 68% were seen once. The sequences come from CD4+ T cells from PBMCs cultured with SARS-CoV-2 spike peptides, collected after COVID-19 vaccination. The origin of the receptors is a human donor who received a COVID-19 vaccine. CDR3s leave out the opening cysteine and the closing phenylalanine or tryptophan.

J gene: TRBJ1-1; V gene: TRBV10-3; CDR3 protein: AISGRTANTEAF
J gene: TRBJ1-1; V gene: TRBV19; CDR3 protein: ASTDPGQGSVAF
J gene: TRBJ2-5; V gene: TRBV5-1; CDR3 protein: ASSPGQVQETQY
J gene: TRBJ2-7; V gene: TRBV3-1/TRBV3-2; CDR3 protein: ASSRGTSGRAAYEQY
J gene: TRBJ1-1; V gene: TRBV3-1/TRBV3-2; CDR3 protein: ASSPWDAWGTEAF
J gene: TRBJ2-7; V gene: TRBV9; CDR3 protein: ASSVGQQGRFVEQY
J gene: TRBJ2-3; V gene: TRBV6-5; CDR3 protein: ASSRNYDTQY
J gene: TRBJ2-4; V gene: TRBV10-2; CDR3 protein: ASSVGPVRY
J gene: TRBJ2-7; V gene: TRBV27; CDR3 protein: ASRLPTPGGEQY
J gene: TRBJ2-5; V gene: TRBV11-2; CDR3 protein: ASSLEGSGTQY
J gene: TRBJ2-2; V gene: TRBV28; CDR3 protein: ASSLIGRDFAGELF